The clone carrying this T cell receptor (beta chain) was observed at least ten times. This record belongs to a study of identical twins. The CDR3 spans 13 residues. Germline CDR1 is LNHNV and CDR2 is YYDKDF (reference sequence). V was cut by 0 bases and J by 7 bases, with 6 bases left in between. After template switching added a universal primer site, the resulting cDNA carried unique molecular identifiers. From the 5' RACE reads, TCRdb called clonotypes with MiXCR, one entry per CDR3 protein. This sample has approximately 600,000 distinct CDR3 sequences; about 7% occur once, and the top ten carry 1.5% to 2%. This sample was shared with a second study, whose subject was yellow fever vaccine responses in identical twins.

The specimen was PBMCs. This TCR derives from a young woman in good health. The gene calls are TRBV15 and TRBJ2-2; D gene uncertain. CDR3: CATSRDHLGELFF. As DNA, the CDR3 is TGTGCCACCAGCAGAGATCATCTCGGGGAGCTGTTTTTT.